The clone carrying this TCR beta chain was observed a handful of times. Its antigen is unknown. Germline V gene lookup returns CDR1 SGHTS and CDR2 YDEGEE. V trimming: 7 bases; J trimming: 7 bases; junction bases outside the gene matches: 7. CDR3 length: 12 amino acids. Method: immunoSEQ multiplex PCR; TCRdb's copy keeps in-frame clones and lacks some. Found here are about 74,000 clones, around 85% of them singletons; the top ten hold approximately 1.2%. The data originate from a study of T cells in localized non-small cell lung cancer. Study results and caveats: Longer overall survival was associated with a higher density of T cells in the blood. Uninvolved adjacent lung had the highest recorded T cell clonality, with tumor below it. Turning up in adjacent lung were a median approximately 58 of the top 100 tumor clones. Only one tumor region was sequenced, so heterogeneity remains possible.

The material sequenced was peripheral blood, taken before any cancer treatment. The chain carries TRBV5-8 and TRBJ2-5, with TRBD2 matching over 7 bases. This clonotype was obtained from a female donor of 60 years or more with stage I lung adenocarcinoma. The CDR3 DNA reads TGTGCCAGCGGAGCGGGGTTAGGGACCCAGTACTTC. Translating gives CASGAGLGTQYF.